These 14 T cell receptor beta chains share one sample of origin, sequenced in a study of technical replicates of blood from a few donors. Repertoires were generated with immunoSEQ multiplex PCR, while TCRdb's copy carries only in-frame clones and drops some. The sample lists about 68,000 clones; around 97% were seen once. Sequencing was carried out using T cells isolated from PBMCs. The receptors originated from a human donor in good health.

This clone showed up just once. Sequence at one end of the junction differs from germline and may be a read error. The chain joins TRBV7-7 to TRBJ1-5; 9 bases line up with TRBD1. Germline assignment: CDR1 SSHAT and CDR2 FNYEAQ (reference sequence). The CDR3 is made up of 15 amino acids. In DNA form, the CDR3 reads TGTGCTAGCAACCGGACAGGGGCCGTTGCAAGGACCCAGCATTTT. It is translated as CASNRTGAVARTQHF.

This sequence joins TRBV6-5 and TRBJ2-5; no firm D call. The V gene's germline CDR1 is MNHEY and CDR2 SVGAGI. Between the trimmed V and J ends, which lost 2 bases and 5 bases, there was a span of 12 bases. There are 14 residues in the CDR3. In nucleotides, the CDR3 is TGTGCCAGCAGTTACAAGCGTGGGTCCGAGACCCAGTACTTC. Protein sequence: CASSYKRGSETQYF.

The chain uses TRBV11-2 and TRBJ2-7; the D gene is possibly TRBD1 (5 bases). The V end lost 2 bases, the J end lost 6 bases, and 5 bases lay between the germline ends. This CDR3 region has 11 residues. CDR1 is SGHAT and CDR2 is FQNNGV in the germline V gene. The CDR3 nucleotides are TGTGCCAGCAGCTTACAGGGCGAGCAGTACTTC. Amino acids: CASSLQGEQYF.

The chain links TRBV19 to TRBJ1-1; no firm D call. Trimming left V 4 bases short and J 3 bases short, with 9 bases between. In germline, CDR1 is LNHDA, CDR2 SQIVND (reference sequence). There are 13 residues in the CDR3. This CDR3 reads CASSSNSDTEAFF. The CDR3 bases are TGTGCCAGTAGTAGTAATTCGGACACTGAAGCTTTCTTT.

This clone was seen just once. The genes are TRBV7-9 and TRBJ1-1; TRBD1 is a possible D gene (6 bases). The V gene lost 1 base and the J gene lost 8 bases, with 23 bases spanning the gap. The CDR3 covers 17 residues. The germline CDR1 and CDR2 sequences are SEHNR and FQNEAQ (reference sequence). CDR3 region: CASSLGGSPGAAREAFF. CDR3 nucleotide sequence: TGTGCCAGCAGCTTAGGTGGGTCCCCAGGGGCCGCGAGGGAAGCTTTCTTT.

The chain has TRBV5-1 and TRBJ1-1; the D gene is possibly TRBD1 (5 bases). Trimming took off 6 bases at V and 3 bases at J, with 9 bases between the two ends. The germline CDR1 and CDR2 sequences are SGHRS and YFSETQ. This CDR3 has 12 residues. For the CDR3, the DNA is TGCGCCAGCAAACAGGTTGACACTGAAGCTTTCTTT. Amino acids: CASKQVDTEAFF.

V gene TRBV6-5 combines with J gene TRBJ1-5; no definite D call. CDR1 and CDR2 from the germline V gene are MNHEY and SVGAGI. With 3 bases removed from V and 6 bases from J, the gap between germline ends came to 12 bases. CDR3 length: 14 residues. Here the CDR3 reads CASSYSAGIQPQHF. In DNA form, the CDR3 reads TGTGCCAGCAGTTATAGTGCGGGGATTCAGCCCCAGCATTTT.

V and J are TRBV27 and TRBJ2-3; TRBD2 agrees at 7 bases. From germline, CDR1 is MNHEY and CDR2 SMNVEV (reference sequence). The CDR3 is 14 amino acids. V shed 8 bases, J shed 1 base, and the junction held 6 bases outside the gene matches. The CDR3 sequence is CASQTGGRTDTQYF. Here the CDR3 DNA reads TGTGCCAGCCAGACGGGGGGACGCACAGATACGCAGTATTTT.

CDR3 sequence: CASSFPGQGQGDGYTF. The CDR3 region has the DNA TGCGCCAGCAGCTTCCCCGGACAGGGGCAGGGGGATGGCTACACCTTC. The genes are TRBV5-1 and TRBJ1-2, with TRBD1 matching over 9 bases. Germline values: CDR1 SGHRS, CDR2 YFSETQ. J lost 6 bases, V lost 2 bases, and 11 bases had no gene match. The CDR3 is 16 residues long.

The rearrangement joins TRBV28 to TRBJ1-2; D call uncertain. Germline CDR1 reads MDHEN; CDR2 reads SYDVKM. Trimming stripped 2 bases from V and 5 bases from J, with 12 bases between. There are 14 residues in the CDR3. The CDR3 here is CASSLRSQLYGYTF. The CDR3 DNA reads as TGTGCCAGCAGTTTAAGGAGTCAGCTATATGGCTACACCTTC.

This chain uses TRBV25-1 with TRBJ1-6; tentatively, D is TRBD1 (5 bases). CDR3 length equals 15 residues. CDR1 is MGHDK, CDR2 SYGVNS, per germline. The V end lost 1 base, the J end lost 7 bases, and 11 bases lay between the germline ends. The CDR3 bases are TGTGCCAGCAGTGAATCCACAGGAACGAATTCACCCCTCCACTTT. It specifies CASSESTGTNSPLHF.

The V call is TRBV7-9, the J call TRBJ2-5, with D possibly matching TRBD1 (6 bases). Germline V lookup: CDR1 SEHNR, CDR2 FQNEAQ (reference sequence). Trimming shortened V by 0 bases and J by 5 bases, and 13 bases separated the two germline ends. The CDR3 is 15 amino acids. CDR3 region: CASSLAQGGRETQYF. CDR3 in DNA: TGTGCCAGCAGCTTAGCGCAAGGGGGTCGGGAGACCCAGTACTTC.

The gene calls are TRBV7-8 and TRBJ1-3; a weak D match, TRBD1 (5 bases). Germline V lookup: CDR1 SGHVS, CDR2 FQNEAQ. V was shortened by 4 bases and J by 6 bases, with 13 bases between the two germline ends. This CDR3 comprises 14 residues. The CDR3 loop reads CASSWGGFANTIYF. CDR3 sequence (DNA): TGTGCCAGCAGCTGGGGGGGATTTGCAAACACCATATATTTT.

This chain links TRBV15 with TRBJ1-4; 9 nucleotides align to TRBD1. V lost 5 bases, J lost 4 bases, and 5 bases stayed unmatched. Germline V CDR1 and CDR2: LNHNV, YYDKDF (reference sequence). This CDR3 region has 15 residues. The CDR3 is CATSVGTGRNEKLFF. The CDR3 DNA is TGTGCCACCAGCGTGGGGACAGGGCGTAATGAAAAACTGTTTTTT.